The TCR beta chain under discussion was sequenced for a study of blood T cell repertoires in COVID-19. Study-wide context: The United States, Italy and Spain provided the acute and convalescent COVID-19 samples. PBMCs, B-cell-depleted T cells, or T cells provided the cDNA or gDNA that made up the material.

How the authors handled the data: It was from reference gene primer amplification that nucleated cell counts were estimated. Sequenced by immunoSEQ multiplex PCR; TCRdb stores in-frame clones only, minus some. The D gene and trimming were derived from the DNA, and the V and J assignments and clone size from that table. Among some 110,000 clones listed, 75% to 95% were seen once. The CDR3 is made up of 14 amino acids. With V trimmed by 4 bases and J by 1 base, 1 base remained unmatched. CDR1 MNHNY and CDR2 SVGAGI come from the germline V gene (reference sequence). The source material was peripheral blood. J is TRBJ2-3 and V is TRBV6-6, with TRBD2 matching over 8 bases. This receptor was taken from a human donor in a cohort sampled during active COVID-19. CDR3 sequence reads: CASSLAGRTDTQYF. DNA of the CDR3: TGTGCCAGCAGTTTAGCGGGGCGCACAGATACGCAGTATTTT.